A single T cell receptor (beta chain) is shown here with its context. Its antigen is undetermined. This table comes from immunoSEQ multiplex PCR, and its TCRdb copy is limited to in-frame clones, with some not included. The table has under 2.5 million clones, around 93% seen once. The data belong to a study of shared clonotypes between healthy human individuals. The V end lost 2 bases, the J end lost 7 bases, and 8 bases lay between the germline ends. Looked up from germline, CDR1 is SNHLY and CDR2 is FYNNEI. CDR3 length: 12 residues. Regarding the study as a whole: Generation of non-shared clonotypes was less probable than generation of clonotypes shared by all four donors.

This receptor was obtained from a man aged 18 to 35 in good health. Some clones in this sample may be carry-over from other donors' samples. The sequencing input was naive CD4+ T cells from PBMCs. Subset of the sample: CD45RA+ positively selected. The chain has TRBV2 and TRBJ1-1; TRBD1 might be the D (5 bases). The CDR3 protein is CASSERGVEAFF. In DNA form, the CDR3 reads TGTGCCAGCAGTGAACGAGGGGTTGAAGCTTTCTTT.